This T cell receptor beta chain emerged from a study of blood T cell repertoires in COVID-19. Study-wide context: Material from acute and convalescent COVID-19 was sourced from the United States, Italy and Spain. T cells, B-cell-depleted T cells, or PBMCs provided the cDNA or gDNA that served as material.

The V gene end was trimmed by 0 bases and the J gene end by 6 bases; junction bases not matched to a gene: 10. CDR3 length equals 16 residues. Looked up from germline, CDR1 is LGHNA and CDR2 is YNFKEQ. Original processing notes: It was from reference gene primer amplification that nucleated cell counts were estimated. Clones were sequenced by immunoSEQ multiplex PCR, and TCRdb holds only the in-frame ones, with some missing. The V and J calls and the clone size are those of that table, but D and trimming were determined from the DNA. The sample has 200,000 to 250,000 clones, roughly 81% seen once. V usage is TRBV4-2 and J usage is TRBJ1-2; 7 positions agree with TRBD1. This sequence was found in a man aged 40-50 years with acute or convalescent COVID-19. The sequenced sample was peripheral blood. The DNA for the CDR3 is TGTGCCAGCAGCCAAGACCCCAAAGGGGGCGCCGATGGCTACACCTTC. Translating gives CASSQDPKGGADGYTF.